The rows below give T cell receptor beta chains drawn from one sample of a study of cytomegalovirus exposure and HLA in healthy donors. Sequencing used immunoSEQ multiplex PCR; TCRdb keeps in-frame clones, though not all of them. The table lists hundreds of thousands of clones, around 90% of them singletons. Material for sequencing was PBMCs. These receptors were taken from a woman between 18 and 29 years old in good health and CMV-seronegative. CDR3s include the opening cysteine and the closing phenylalanine or tryptophan. The D gene is left open where the match is weak.

d_gene	len	v_gene	j_gene	CDR3aa
.	12	TRBV15	TRBJ1-1	CATQTVGTEAFF
TRBD1	18	TRBV9	TRBJ2-1	CASSSPRGGVASYNEQFF
TRBD1	15	TRBV29-1	TRBJ2-5	CSVEAGQGVEETQYF
TRBD1	14	TRBV6-1	TRBJ1-2	CASFTPQGALGYTF
TRBD2	20	TRBV4-1	TRBJ2-3	CASSQLEGLAGAPSTDTQYF
TRBD2	14	TRBV2	TRBJ2-1	CASTASGIYNEQFF
TRBD2	16	TRBV7-8	TRBJ2-3	CASSGQRGPATDTQYF
TRBD1	15	TRBV6-5	TRBJ1-4	CASSSTGGINEKLFF
TRBD1	15	TRBV15	TRBJ1-1	CATSRDGGQGTEAFF
.	15	TRBV6-5	.	CASSYSRQMLYEQYF
.	12	TRBV7-9	.	CASSLARYEQYF
TRBD2	15	TRBV11-1	TRBJ2-7	CASSLDSGGFYEQYF
TRBD1	14	TRBV6-5	TRBJ1-2	CASSVDRVNYGYTF
.	14	TRBV7-9	TRBJ1-6	CASRSHGDNSPLHF
TRBD1	16	TRBV5-1	TRBJ2-7	CASSLGSGTGRDEQYF
.	16	TRBV7-2	TRBJ2-1	CASSPLDRGARNEQFF
TRBD2	20	TRBV14	TRBJ2-5	CASSPRPASGGLLYQETQYF
TRBD1	14	TRBV7-3	TRBJ2-1	CASSLNPGGNEQFF